This T cell receptor beta chain was sequenced during a study of shared clonotypes between healthy human individuals. Assay used: immunoSEQ multiplex PCR; TCRdb lists only in-frame clones, some missing. The top ten hold 0.5% to 0.6% of the sample, which has over a million clones, approximately 78% seen once. The study's findings and limits: What limited the represented genetic and exposure-history diversity was the small number of donors.

A remark on this clone: Its specificity is not known.

The source of this sequence is a man aged 18-30 years in good health. Some clones in this sample may be carry-over from other donors' samples. The sample consisted of memory CD4+ T cells from PBMCs. Indicated subset: CD45RA-negative fraction.

CDR3 in amino acids: CASSVEFSTHTQYF. In nucleotides, the CDR3 is TGTGCCAGCAGCGTAGAATTCAGCACTCATACGCAGTATTTT. The chain links TRBV9 to TRBJ2-3; no clear D gene. CDR1 and CDR2 (germline): SGDLS, YYNGEE. The CDR3 extends over 14 amino acids. Trimming pared 0 bases from V and 7 bases from J, leaving 12 bases between.